This TCR beta chain was captured in a study of T-cell memory formation after mild COVID-19. Study as a whole: The two donors had largely donor-specific TCR clusters.

In this sample, this clonotype turned up a few times. Its matching antigen is unknown. General study findings and limits: Pre-infection memory contained some responding clones, which suggested that cross-reactive memory had joined. Clones shrinking from day 15 to 85 showed even CD4/CD8 mixes; later expanders tilted CD4+.

TCRdb processed the 5' RACE reads anew with MiXCR; each CDR3 protein has one entry. The table includes about 340,000 distinct CDR3 sequences, more than 15% detected once. From germline, CDR1 is KGHSH and CDR2 LQKENI. The CDR3 has 17 amino acids. V lost 3 bases to trimming and J lost 6 bases; unmatched junction nucleotides: 12. The receptor comes from a man younger than 35 who had mild COVID-19 (a few samples of this study predate the infection). Cell type and time point are not known. The gene calls are TRBV18 and TRBJ2-3, with TRBD2 identical over 10 bases. Sequencing used PBMCs or a T cell subset sorted from them (not recorded which). CDR3 protein: CASSPQQAGGGPDTQYF. The CDR3, as DNA: TGTGCCAGCTCACCCCAACAAGCGGGGGGGGGCCCGGATACGCAGTATTTT.